A selection of T cell receptor beta chains follows, all from one sample in a study of blood T cell repertoires in COVID-19. Using immunoSEQ multiplex PCR, the repertoire was profiled, and TCRdb retains in-frame clones only, with some absent. The data hold about 250,000 clones, with approximately 90% observed a single time. Material: PBMCs or T cells enriched from blood (not recorded which). These receptors originate from a woman aged 25 to 45 with acute COVID-19. CDR3s leave out the opening cysteine and the closing phenylalanine or tryptophan. Fields, in order: D gene, V gene, J gene, CDR3 protein. The D gene is left open where the match is weak.

D gene: NA
V gene: TRBV12-5
J gene: TRBJ2-1
CDR3 protein: ASGPHVVRGSSYNEQF

D gene: NA
V gene: TRBV5-1
J gene: TRBJ2-7
CDR3 protein: ASKTGGGMYEQY

D gene: NA
V gene: TRBV20-1
J gene: TRBJ1-2
CDR3 protein: SGGGSYGYT

D gene: NA
V gene: TRBV7-2
J gene: TRBJ2-5
CDR3 protein: ASSSSLGTQY

D gene: TRBD1
V gene: TRBV28
J gene: TRBJ1-4
CDR3 protein: ASRAGTGGGEKLF

D gene: TRBD1
V gene: TRBV4-3
J gene: TRBJ1-1
CDR3 protein: ASSQDAEGADEAF

D gene: NA
V gene: TRBV29-1
J gene: TRBJ2-7
CDR3 protein: SVGRENYEQY

D gene: TRBD1
V gene: TRBV29-1
J gene: TRBJ2-7
CDR3 protein: SVAGQGAYEQY

D gene: NA
V gene: TRBV6-4
J gene: TRBJ2-3
CDR3 protein: ASSDQGGGTDTQY

D gene: TRBD1
V gene: TRBV5-1
J gene: TRBJ1-4
CDR3 protein: ASSRDSTNEKLF

D gene: NA
V gene: TRBV7-2
J gene: TRBJ2-3
CDR3 protein: ASTSGSTQY

D gene: NA
V gene: TRBV7-9
J gene: TRBJ1-2
CDR3 protein: ASSLDRGYT

D gene: NA
V gene: TRBV6-2/TRBV6-3
J gene: TRBJ2-3
CDR3 protein: ASSGREADTQY

D gene: NA
V gene: TRBV11-2
J gene: TRBJ2-2
CDR3 protein: ASSLGTRLTGELF

D gene: NA
V gene: TRBV14
J gene: TRBJ1-2
CDR3 protein: ASSPENHYGYT

D gene: NA
V gene: TRBV7-2
J gene: TRBJ1-1
CDR3 protein: ASSLGTYTEAF

D gene: NA
V gene: TRBV28
J gene: TRBJ2-7
CDR3 protein: ASSLGAAVAYEQY

D gene: TRBD2
V gene: TRBV3-1/TRBV3-2
J gene: TRBJ2-3
CDR3 protein: ASSQAGDPTDTQY

D gene: NA
V gene: TRBV5-6
J gene: TRBJ2-7
CDR3 protein: ASSFVADRSSYEQY

D gene: TRBD2
V gene: TRBV7-2
J gene: TRBJ2-5
CDR3 protein: ASSLASRSSGEETQY

D gene: TRBD1
V gene: TRBV28
J gene: TRBJ2-1
CDR3 protein: AIRTGRNEQF

D gene: NA
V gene: TRBV21-1
J gene: TRBJ1-3
CDR3 protein: ASSKDKSAGAGNTIY

D gene: NA
V gene: TRBV19
J gene: TRBJ2-4
CDR3 protein: ASSQDRAKNIQY

D gene: NA
V gene: TRBV5-1
J gene: TRBJ1-4
CDR3 protein: ASSLVKGGVGEKLF

D gene: TRBD1
V gene: TRBV2
J gene: TRBJ1-4
CDR3 protein: ASSQQGLGEKLF

D gene: TRBD2
V gene: TRBV4-3
J gene: TRBJ2-3
CDR3 protein: ASSQVGTSGRTDTQY

D gene: TRBD1
V gene: TRBV27
J gene: TRBJ2-7
CDR3 protein: ASSLGTGSSYEQY

D gene: NA
V gene: TRBV7-9
J gene: TRBJ1-2
CDR3 protein: ASSLSSDRHYGYT

D gene: TRBD1
V gene: TRBV2
J gene: TRBJ2-7
CDR3 protein: ASSVWDRVAYEQY

D gene: NA
V gene: TRBV7-3
J gene: TRBJ1-1
CDR3 protein: ASSLGTRGGTEAF

D gene: TRBD2
V gene: TRBV6-1
J gene: TRBJ2-1
CDR3 protein: ASSDNSGGAAEQF

D gene: NA
V gene: TRBV28
J gene: TRBJ2-1
CDR3 protein: ASSPPTYNEQF

D gene: TRBD1
V gene: TRBV28
J gene: TRBJ1-3
CDR3 protein: ASSSNHLDRAGGNTIY

D gene: TRBD1
V gene: TRBV7-6
J gene: TRBJ1-1
CDR3 protein: ASSHGGQGLGTEAF

D gene: NA
V gene: TRBV7-2
J gene: TRBJ1-5
CDR3 protein: ASSSGTNVRPQH

D gene: NA
V gene: TRBV19
J gene: TRBJ1-1
CDR3 protein: ASSIEGVNTEAF

D gene: TRBD2
V gene: TRBV29-1
J gene: TRBJ2-3
CDR3 protein: SGEGLAGARDTQY

D gene: NA
V gene: TRBV28
J gene: TRBJ2-4
CDR3 protein: ASSSDGFSPRDIQY

D gene: NA
V gene: TRBV9
J gene: TRBJ2-3
CDR3 protein: ASSVDALGGVLDTQY

D gene: NA
V gene: TRBV10-1
J gene: TRBJ2-2
CDR3 protein: ASSDRGGELF